These 12 T cell receptor beta chains were all obtained from the same sample, sequenced in a study of CD8+ T cells in alopecia areata. Treatment defined: oral pan-JAK inhibitor, 5-10 mg twice daily. In each case, RNA was isolated and then reverse transcribed into cDNA as the sequencing template. TCRdb's table, derived via immunoSEQ multiplex PCR, lists solely in-frame clones and lacks some. The repertoire holds more than 140,000 clones, with 86% as singletons. Material: CD8+ T cells sorted from blood, obtained at week 4, from a patient treated with tofacitinib. These TCRs come from a human donor with alopecia areata.

This clone was found a few times. The V and J genes are TRBV27 and TRBJ2-7; 11 bases line up with TRBD2. Germline loops: CDR1 MNHEY, CDR2 SMNVEV (reference sequence). Trimming took 4 bases from V and 5 from J; bases not matched to a gene: 7. The CDR3 is 15 residues long. The CDR3 loop reads CASSSLLAGDNEQYF. The CDR3 coding sequence is TGTGCCAGCAGTTCCTTACTAGCGGGAGATAACGAGCAGTACTTC.

In its sample, this clone was seen once. The junction departs from germline at one end; a sequencing error may be responsible. V usage is TRBV7-7 and J usage is TRBJ2-5; 11 nucleotides line up with TRBD2. Germline lookup yields CDR1 SSHAT and CDR2 FNYEAQ (reference sequence). This CDR3 comprises 15 residues. CDR3 region: CASSPLAGARETQYF. The CDR3, as DNA: TGTGCTAGCAGCCCACTAGCGGGAGCCCGGGAGACCCAGTACTTC. The full variable domain, rest sourced from reference TRBV7-7 and TRBJ2-5, is GAGVSQSPRYKVTKRGQDVTLRCDPISSHATLYWYQQALGQGPEFLTYFNYEAQPDKSGLPSDRFSAERPEGSISTLTIQRTEQRDSAMYRCASSPLAGARETQYFGPGTRLLVL.

This clone was recorded only once. The chain employs TRBV27 and TRBJ2-7; D is uncertain. CDR3 size: 16 residues. Trimming cost V 6 bases and J 5 bases, with 23 bases left between them. CDR1 is MNHEY and CDR2 is SMNVEV in the germline V gene (reference sequence). CDR3 residues: CASSPIYGMGPHEQYF. The CDR3, as DNA: TGTGCCAGCAGCCCCATATATGGGATGGGTCCCCACGAGCAGTACTTC.

This clone was recorded only once. The rearrangement joins TRBV6-5 to TRBJ1-1; no firm D call. This CDR3 is 11 amino acids long. Germline V lookup: CDR1 MNHEY, CDR2 SVGAGI. The germline V and J ends were trimmed by 6 bases and 3 bases, with 5 bases remaining between them. The CDR3 region is CASRADTEAFF. The CDR3 DNA reads TGTGCCAGCAGGGCCGACACTGAAGCTTTCTTT.

Concerning this clone: Different DNA sequences within this sample yield the same CDR3. The chain uses TRBV25-1 and TRBJ2-7; D unclear. Trimming stripped 4 bases from V and 3 bases from J, with 4 bases between. The germline CDR1 and CDR2 sequences are MGHDK and SYGVNS. CDR3 length equals 11 residues. CDR3 nucleotides: TGTGCCAGCAGTGTCGACTACGAGCAGTACTTC. This gives the protein CASSVDYEQYF.

The chain couples TRBV14 to TRBJ1-1; D is uncertain. This CDR3 is 16 amino acids long. The ends were cut back, 0 bases at V and 1 base at J, with 12 bases in the middle. Germline CDR1 and CDR2: SGHDN and FVKESK. The CDR3 protein is CASSQDGDKENTEAFF. The CDR3, as DNA: TGTGCCAGCAGCCAAGATGGCGACAAGGAGAACACTGAAGCTTTCTTT.

CDR3 region: CASSPDSADTQYF. CDR3 nucleotide sequence: TGTGCCAGCAGCCCGGACAGCGCAGATACGCAGTATTTT. This chain joins TRBV7-9 and TRBJ2-3, with TRBD1 as a possible D gene (6 bases). The CDR3 length is 13 residues. Germline assignment: CDR1 SEHNR and CDR2 FQNEAQ (reference sequence). The V and J ends lost 5 bases and 4 bases respectively, with 10 bases between them.

The sample holds one count of this clone. This sequence joins TRBV27 and TRBJ1-1; TRBD1 matches at 7 bases. The germline CDR1 and CDR2 sequences are MNHEY and SMNVEV (reference sequence). This CDR3 comprises 16 residues. Losses at the gene ends were 4 bases for V and 1 base for J; bases not matched to a gene: 9. CDR3 region: CASSSLTGRGNTEAFF. The CDR3 coding sequence is TGTGCCAGCAGTTCCCTGACAGGGCGGGGGAACACTGAAGCTTTCTTT.

This clone was observed once. The chain uses TRBV7-9 and TRBJ1-2; no reliable D call. This CDR3 has 14 amino acids. The V end lost 2 bases, the J end lost 2 bases, and 9 bases lay between the germline ends. Looked up from germline, CDR1 is SEHNR and CDR2 is FQNEAQ (reference sequence). CDR3 protein: CASSLSSGNYGYTF. The CDR3 DNA follows: TGTGCCAGCAGCTTATCGTCCGGGAACTATGGCTACACCTTC.

V is TRBV29-1 and J is TRBJ2-3; 9 nucleotides align to TRBD1. CDR3 size: 17 residues. Germline assignment: CDR1 SQVTM and CDR2 ANQGSEA. J lost 3 bases, V lost 4 bases, and 14 bases had no gene match. The CDR3 coding sequence is TGCAGCGTTGGAGAAGGCGGGGACAGGGATTGGACAGATACGCAGTATTTT. Amino acids: CSVGEGGDRDWTDTQYF.

This rearrangement joins TRBV7-9 to TRBJ2-1; D might be TRBD2 (6 bases). The CDR3 length is 17 residues. Germline CDR1 reads SEHNR; CDR2 reads FQNEAQ (reference sequence). V was shortened by 3 bases and J by 7 bases, with 22 bases between the two germline ends. CDR3 sequence (DNA): TGTGCCAGCAGCTTTTCCTTTGGGTCCGCCCGGGGGAATGAGCAGTTCTTC. Translated, it gives CASSFSFGSARGNEQFF.

The chain employs TRBV25-1 and TRBJ2-1, with TRBD2 identical over 10 bases. The V gene's germline CDR1 is MGHDK and CDR2 SYGVNS. CDR3 length: 14 amino acids. J lost 4 bases, V lost 8 bases, and 5 bases had no gene match. The CDR3 sequence: CASWSGGVYNEQFF. As DNA, the CDR3 is TGTGCCAGCTGGAGCGGGGGGGTATACAATGAGCAGTTCTTC.